This passage covers 21 T cell receptor beta chains from one sample sequenced in a study of T cell changes during pregnancy in multiple sclerosis. Sequencing was performed with immunoSEQ multiplex PCR; in TCRdb, only in-frame clones are kept and a portion is missing. The data show about 38,000 clones, 90% to 95% seen once. The starting material was CD8+ T cells from peripheral blood mononuclear cells, obtained in the second trimester of pregnancy. Receptors were obtained from a female donor with multiple sclerosis, enrolled in a pregnancy study.

The chain has TRBV7-9 and TRBJ1-1; the match to TRBD1 covers 7 bases. The junction had 9 bases not matched to a gene; V was cut back by 7 bases and J by 7 bases. The CDR3 spans 13 residues. Germline CDR1 reads SEHNR; CDR2 reads FQNEAQ (reference sequence). The CDR3 DNA is TGTGCCAGCACAAGAGGGGGCCCCAATGAAGCTTTCTTT. This codes for CASTRGGPNEAFF.

The CDR3 DNA reads as TGTGCCAGCAGTTACCAAACGCTAGCGGGAGGGCCGTCAGATACGCAGTATTTT. The encoded protein is CASSYQTLAGGPSDTQYF. V usage is TRBV27 and J usage is TRBJ2-3; 12 nucleotides match TRBD2. Germline V gene sequence: CDR1 MNHEY, CDR2 SMNVEV (reference sequence). The trim removed 4 bases at V and 4 bases at J, leaving 12 bases unmatched. There are 18 residues in the CDR3.

The J gene is TRBJ1-2, the V gene TRBV19; TRBD1 is a possible D gene (5 bases). V was clipped by 9 bases and J by 4 bases, with 15 bases between them. Per germline, CDR1 LNHDA and CDR2 SQIVND (reference sequence). CDR3 length equals 13 residues. CDR3 nucleotides: TGTGCCAGCGCCTCGACAGCGATCTATGGCTACACCTTC. Translation gives CASASTAIYGYTF.

The V gene is TRBV19, the J gene TRBJ1-1; 7 bases line up with TRBD1. The CDR3 totals 13 residues. The V gene end was trimmed by 7 bases and the J gene end by 6 bases; junction bases not matched to a gene: 8. Looked up from germline, CDR1 is LNHDA and CDR2 is SQIVND (reference sequence). Here the CDR3 DNA reads TGTGCCAGTACCCCTAGGGGGCCCCCTGAAGCTTTCTTT. Its translation: CASTPRGPPEAFF.

The chain recombines TRBV7-9 with TRBJ2-7, with 8 positions matching TRBD2. With V trimmed by 5 bases and J by 3 bases, 12 bases remained unmatched. Germline lookup yields CDR1 SEHNR and CDR2 FQNEAQ (reference sequence). The CDR3 runs 16 residues. For the CDR3, the DNA is TGTGCCAGCAGCCACAACCGGGGGGGCTCTCTCTACGAGCAGTACTTC. As protein: CASSHNRGGSLYEQYF.

J is TRBJ2-7 and V is TRBV29-1; the D is unclear. The ends were cut back, 6 bases at V and 3 bases at J, with 12 bases in the middle. Germline CDR1 reads SQVTM; CDR2 reads ANQGSEA. This CDR3 is 12 amino acids long. The CDR3 bases are TGCAGCGTAATTACAGAGTTCTACGAGCAGTACTTC. Protein product: CSVITEFYEQYF.

CDR3 loop: CASSSSDREKLFF. As DNA, the CDR3 is TGTGCCAGCAGTTCCTCCGACAGGGAAAAACTGTTTTTT. The chain combines TRBV6-1 with TRBJ1-4; weak D call: TRBD1 (6 bases). V was shortened by 5 bases and J by 8 bases, with 12 bases between the two germline ends. The CDR3 loop spans 13 amino acids. From germline, CDR1 is MNHNS and CDR2 SASEGT.

The genes are TRBV11-2 and TRBJ2-5; possible D gene TRBD2, 6 bases. The germline V gene has CDR1 SGHAT and CDR2 FQNNGV. The CDR3 contains 15 residues. V was pared by 7 bases and J by 5 bases, with 20 bases between. CDR3 in DNA: TGTGCCAGCACCCTCATCGGGGGTAGTATCGAGACCCAGTACTTC. Translating it yields CASTLIGGSIETQYF. The whole variable domain, filled in from reference TRBV11-2 and TRBJ2-5, reads EAGVAQSPRYKIIEKRQSVAFWCNPISGHATLYWYQQILGQGPKLLIQFQNNGVVDDSQLPKDRFSAERLKGVDSTLKIQPAKLEDSAVYLCASTLIGGSIETQYFGPGTRLLVL.

The genes are TRBV11-3 and TRBJ2-1, with D tentatively TRBD2 (5 bases). Germline V CDR1 and CDR2: SGHNT, YENEEA. V shed 2 bases and J shed 5 bases, with 10 bases lying between them. This CDR3 has 14 amino acids. CDR3 DNA sequence: TGTGCCAGCAGCTTACGGACTGCTCACAATGAGCAGTTCTTC. Amino acids: CASSLRTAHNEQFF.

V and J are TRBV9 and TRBJ1-1; D possibly corresponds to TRBD1 (5 bases). The germline V and J ends were trimmed by 3 bases and 1 base, with 10 bases remaining between them. Germline loops: CDR1 SGDLS, CDR2 YYNGEE. This CDR3 has 14 amino acids. DNA for the CDR3: TGTGCCAGCAGCGGCGAGACAGAGAACACTGAAGCTTTCTTT. This codes for CASSGETENTEAFF. Full variable domain (missing parts from reference TRBV9 and TRBJ1-1): DSGVTQTPKHLITATGQRVTLRCSPRSGDLSVYWYQQSLDQGLQFLIQYYNGEERAKGNILERFSAQQFPDLHSELNLSSLELGDSALYFCASSGETENTEAFFGQGTRLTVV.

CDR3 amino acids: CASSFTVGGMGEQFF. CDR3 bases: TGTGCCAGCAGCTTTACAGTCGGGGGAATGGGTGAGCAGTTCTTC. This sequence joins TRBV7-3 and TRBJ2-1; TRBD2 is a possible D gene (6 bases). V dropped 3 bases and J dropped 9 bases, with 18 bases sitting between them. CDR3 length: 15 amino acids. The germline gives CDR1 SGHTA, CDR2 FQGTGA.

The chain couples TRBV30 to TRBJ1-5, with 9 positions matching TRBD1. CDR1 is GTSNPN and CDR2 is SVGIG in the germline V gene (reference sequence). Trimming cost V 5 bases and J 5 bases; bases outside gene matches: 7. There are 14 residues in the CDR3. The chain's CDR3 is CAWWTGQGDQPQHF. The DNA of the CDR3 is TGTGCCTGGTGGACGGGACAGGGAGATCAGCCCCAGCATTTT. Filled out from reference TRBV30 and TRBJ1-5, the complete variable domain reads SQTIHQWPATLVQPVGSPLSLECTVEGTSNPNLYWYRQAAGRGLQLLFYSVGIGQISSEVPQNLSASRPQDRQFILSSKKLLLSDSGFYLCAWWTGQGDQPQHFGDGTRLSIL.

The chain combines TRBV7-8 with TRBJ1-6, with TRBD1 identical over 9 bases. Germline assignment: CDR1 SGHVS and CDR2 FQNEAQ. The CDR3 is made up of 16 amino acids. V dropped 4 bases and J dropped 4; count of bases not matched to a gene: 5. The CDR3 bases are TGTGCCAGCAGCTCAACAGGGGGCCCTTATAATTCACCCCTCCACTTT. Amino acids: CASSSTGGPYNSPLHF.

The gene calls are TRBV6-5 and TRBJ2-7; perhaps TRBD1 as D (6 bases). The ends were cut back, 0 bases at V and 6 bases at J, with 15 bases in the middle. Germline V gene sequence: CDR1 MNHEY, CDR2 SVGAGI. The length of the CDR3 is 15 residues. For the CDR3, the DNA is TGTGCCAGCAGTTACTCGACCAGGGGTTTTTCCGAGCAGTACTTC. Amino acids: CASSYSTRGFSEQYF.

The chain recombines TRBV27 with TRBJ1-5, with D possibly being TRBD1 (5 bases). The CDR3 has 15 amino acids. Trimming shortened V by 3 bases and J by 5 bases, and 14 bases separated the two germline ends. CDR1 is MNHEY and CDR2 is SMNVEV in the germline V gene (reference sequence). CDR3 amino acids: CASSLGGIGYQPQHF. The CDR3 nucleotides read TGTGCCAGCAGTTTGGGGGGTATAGGGTATCAGCCCCAGCATTTT.

The V gene is TRBV27, the J gene TRBJ2-1; maybe TRBD2 (6 bases). The CDR3 is 14 residues long. Trimming took off 10 bases at V and 7 bases at J, with 20 bases between the two ends. The germline V gene has CDR1 MNHEY and CDR2 SMNVEV (reference sequence). CDR3 DNA sequence: TGTGCCACCCGGTCGGCGGGGCCGGGGAATGAGCAGTTCTTC. Translation gives CATRSAGPGNEQFF.

This clone was recorded once. The chain is built from TRBV4-1 and TRBJ2-2; 12 bases are shared with TRBD2. V trimming: 4 bases; J trimming: 1 base; junction bases outside the gene matches: 4. Germline-derived CDR1 and CDR2 are MGHRA and YSYEKL. This CDR3 is built from 17 residues. The CDR3 protein is CASSPGLAGLNTGELFF. The CDR3 coding sequence is TGCGCCAGCAGCCCGGGACTAGCGGGCCTGAACACCGGGGAGCTGTTTTTT.

The chain is built from TRBV7-9 and TRBJ1-5; 8 bases are a match to TRBD1. V lost 5 bases to trimming and J lost 2 bases; unmatched junction nucleotides: 14. CDR1 is SEHNR, CDR2 FQNEAQ, per germline (reference sequence). The CDR3 length is 18 residues. CDR3 sequence (DNA): TGTGCCAGCAGCATAGACAGGGGCCCTAGGGAGGGCAATCAGCCCCAGCATTTT. Protein product: CASSIDRGPREGNQPQHF.

This chain joins TRBV7-2 and TRBJ2-7; 8 nucleotides line up with TRBD2. Germline V gene lookup returns CDR1 SGHTA and CDR2 FQGNSA. V shed 4 bases, J shed 0 bases, and the junction held 2 bases outside the gene matches. The CDR3 sequence is 14 residues long. CDR3 sequence (DNA): TGTGCCAGCAGCTATAGCGGGATCTCCTACGAGCAGTACTTC. Its protein product is CASSYSGISYEQYF.

This clone was detected once. This chain uses TRBV4-2 with TRBJ2-1; 11 bases are a match to TRBD2. This CDR3 contains 15 residues. Trimming at V came to 2 bases and at J to 7 bases, leaving 4 bases not matched to a gene. Germline CDR1 reads LGHNA; CDR2 reads YNFKEQ. The DNA of the CDR3 is TGTGCCAGCAGCCAATGGCTAGCGGGGGGTAATGAGCAGTTCTTC. Protein product: CASSQWLAGGNEQFF.

The chain is built from TRBV6-5 and TRBJ2-5; weak D call: TRBD1 (5 bases). Trimming shortened V by 5 bases and J by 2 bases, and 12 bases separated the two germline ends. The CDR3 runs 14 residues. Per the germline V gene, CDR1 is MNHEY and CDR2 is SVGAGI. CDR3 in amino acids: CASSGARRQETQYF. The CDR3 region has the DNA TGTGCCAGCAGTGGGGCCCGCCGACAAGAGACCCAGTACTTC.